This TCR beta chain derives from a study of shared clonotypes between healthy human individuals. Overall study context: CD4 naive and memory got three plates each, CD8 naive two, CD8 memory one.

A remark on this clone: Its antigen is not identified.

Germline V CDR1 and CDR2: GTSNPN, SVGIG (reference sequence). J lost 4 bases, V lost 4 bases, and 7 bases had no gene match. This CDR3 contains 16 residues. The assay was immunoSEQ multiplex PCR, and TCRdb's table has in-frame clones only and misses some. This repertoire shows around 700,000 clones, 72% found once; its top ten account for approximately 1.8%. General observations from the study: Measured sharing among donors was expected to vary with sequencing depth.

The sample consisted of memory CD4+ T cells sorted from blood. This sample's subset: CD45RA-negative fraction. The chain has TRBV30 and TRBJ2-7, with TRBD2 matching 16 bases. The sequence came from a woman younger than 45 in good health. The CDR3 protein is CAWNGGLAGGRYEQYF. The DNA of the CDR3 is TGTGCCTGGAATGGGGGACTAGCGGGAGGGCGGTACGAGCAGTACTTC.